These T cell receptor beta chains were read from a single sample in a study of blood T cell repertoires in COVID-19. Method: immunoSEQ multiplex PCR; TCRdb's copy keeps in-frame clones and lacks some. Altogether roughly 250,000 clones are present, approximately 85% being singletons, with the ten largest covering around 1%. The sequenced sample was peripheral blood. The receptors shown here come from a human donor with COVID-19, enrolled during active disease. The donor label of this sample is uncertain. The CDR3 runs from the conserved cysteine through the conserved F or W. A D gene is named only where the DNA matches it firmly. Clone size is shown for a subset of rows, as once, few, many or a class of expanded clone.

V gene: TRBV5-1; D gene: TRBD1; clone size: -; J gene: TRBJ1-6; CDR3 DNA: TGCGCCAGCAGCCCCGAGGGGGCGCTGAGTAATTCACCCCTCCACTTT; CDR3 protein: CASSPEGALSNSPLHF
V gene: TRBV30; D gene: TRBD1; clone size: -; J gene: TRBJ1-2; CDR3 DNA: TGTGCCTGGAGTAGATTGGGACAGGGGGACTATGGCTACACCTTC; CDR3 protein: CAWSRLGQGDYGYTF
V gene: TRBV28; D gene: TRBD1; clone size: -; J gene: TRBJ1-2; CDR3 DNA: TGTGCCAGCAGCATCACAGGGGTTCGAGGCTACACCTTC; CDR3 protein: CASSITGVRGYTF
V gene: TRBV2; D gene: TRBD2; clone size: -; J gene: TRBJ2-2; CDR3 DNA: TGTGCCAGCAGTGAAAAGGGCAGCGGGACTCCGAACACCGGGGAGCTGTTTTTT; CDR3 protein: CASSEKGSGTPNTGELFF
V gene: TRBV5-5; D gene: -; clone size: -; J gene: TRBJ1-4; CDR3 DNA: TGTGCCAGCAGCGGTCCGATGGGGCGCAATGAAAAACTGTTTTTT; CDR3 protein: CASSGPMGRNEKLFF
V gene: TRBV28; D gene: -; clone size: -; J gene: TRBJ1-5; CDR3 DNA: TGTGCCAGCAGTTTAACCTCGGCAGGGACATATAGCAATCAGCCCCAGCATTTT; CDR3 protein: CASSLTSAGTYSNQPQHF
V gene: TRBV11-1; D gene: -; clone size: -; J gene: TRBJ1-2; CDR3 DNA: TGTGCCAGCAGCCTTACGAACGTACGGGGCTACACCTTC; CDR3 protein: CASSLTNVRGYTF
V gene: TRBV25-1; D gene: TRBD1; clone size: few; J gene: TRBJ1-6; CDR3 DNA: TGTGCCAGCAGTCCGACAGGGACGATTAATTCACCCCTCCACTTT; CDR3 protein: CASSPTGTINSPLHF
V gene: TRBV28; D gene: -; clone size: -; J gene: TRBJ2-7; CDR3 DNA: TGTGCCAGCACCGGACTTTCCTACGAGCAGTACTTC; CDR3 protein: CASTGLSYEQYF
V gene: TRBV11-3; D gene: TRBD2; clone size: -; J gene: TRBJ2-7; CDR3 DNA: TGTGCCAGCAGCTGGGGGGGCTACGAGCAGTACTTC; CDR3 protein: CASSWGGYEQYF
V gene: TRBV6-4; D gene: -; clone size: few; J gene: TRBJ2-3; CDR3 DNA: TGTGCCAGCAGTGACTCGGAGAGTCAAGCAGATACGCAGTATTTT; CDR3 protein: CASSDSESQADTQYF
V gene: TRBV4-1; D gene: TRBD2; clone size: -; J gene: TRBJ2-7; CDR3 DNA: TGCGCCAGCAGCCCCAACCCGGGACTAGCGGTCTACGAGCAGTACTTC; CDR3 protein: CASSPNPGLAVYEQYF
V gene: TRBV3-1/TRBV3-2; D gene: -; clone size: once; J gene: TRBJ1-2; CDR3 DNA: TGTGCCAGCAGCCCGGACATTGACTATGGCTACACCTTC; CDR3 protein: CASSPDIDYGYTF
V gene: TRBV27; D gene: -; clone size: -; J gene: TRBJ1-4; CDR3 DNA: TGTGCCAGCAGTCCACGGGGAGGGGGTAATGAAAAACTGTTTTTT; CDR3 protein: CASSPRGGGNEKLFF
V gene: TRBV11-2; D gene: -; clone size: -; J gene: TRBJ2-1; CDR3 DNA: TGTGCCAGCAGCTTAGGCGTCGGGAGTCCCAATGAGCAGTTCTTC; CDR3 protein: CASSLGVGSPNEQFF
V gene: TRBV4-1; D gene: TRBD1; clone size: -; J gene: TRBJ1-1; CDR3 DNA: TGCGCCAGCAGCCGCGGGACAGGGGGCACTGAAGCTTTCTTT; CDR3 protein: CASSRGTGGTEAFF
V gene: TRBV5-1; D gene: TRBD2; clone size: -; J gene: TRBJ2-1; CDR3 DNA: TGCGCCAGCAGCTTGGTCGGTATAGCGGGACATGAGCAGTTCTTC; CDR3 protein: CASSLVGIAGHEQFF
V gene: TRBV5-6; D gene: TRBD1; clone size: -; J gene: TRBJ2-1; CDR3 DNA: TGTGCCAGCAGCCCCATGACAGGGCAGAATGAGCAGTTCTTC; CDR3 protein: CASSPMTGQNEQFF
V gene: TRBV20-1; D gene: -; clone size: -; J gene: TRBJ1-1; CDR3 DNA: TGCAGTGCCCCAGGGGTCACTGAAGCTTTCTTT; CDR3 protein: CSAPGVTEAFF